One sample yielded the 18 T cell receptor beta chains listed below, sequenced in a study of shared clonotypes between healthy human individuals. This table comes from immunoSEQ multiplex PCR, and its TCRdb copy is limited to in-frame clones, with some not included. The sample lists around 500,000 clones; 65% to 80% were seen once. Sequenced material: PBMCs. The receptors shown here come from a woman between 40 and 50 years old in good health. Some clones in this sample may be carry-over from other donors' samples.

CDR3 nucleotide sequence: TGTGCCAGCAGCTTAAGGGACAGGTCTCAGCCCCAGCATTTT. This sequence encodes CASSLRDRSQPQHF. The J gene is TRBJ1-5, the V gene TRBV7-2; 8 bases map to TRBD1. CDR3 size: 14 residues. The germline gives CDR1 SGHTA, CDR2 FQGNSA. V was pared by 2 bases and J by 6 bases, with 3 bases of the junction left unmatched.

The V call is TRBV7-9, the J call TRBJ2-3; tentatively, D is TRBD1 (6 bases). V dropped 5 bases and J dropped 1 base, with 16 bases sitting between them. The CDR3 contains 16 residues. Germline V CDR1 and CDR2: SEHNR, FQNEAQ (reference sequence). In DNA, the CDR3 is TGTGCCAGCAGCACAACGAAGAGACAGGGCACAGATACGCAGTATTTT. Its translation: CASSTTKRQGTDTQYF.

V and J are TRBV28 and TRBJ1-4; a possible D gene is TRBD1 (5 bases). The CDR3 spans 13 residues. Germline lookup yields CDR1 MDHEN and CDR2 SYDVKM. The V end lost 4 bases, the J end lost 8 bases, and 11 bases lay between the germline ends. DNA of the CDR3: TGTGCCAGCAGTTCGCTGGGGGGGGAAAAACTGTTTTTT. It yields the protein CASSSLGGEKLFF.

This chain links TRBV29-1 with TRBJ2-1; tentative D call: TRBD2 (5 bases). V was pared by 3 bases and J by 3 bases, with 24 bases between. The CDR3 contains 18 residues. Germline V gene data show CDR1 as SQVTM and CDR2 as ANQGSEA. CDR3 nucleotides: TGCAGCGTTGATACGATGACCAAAGGACTCCTGATCTACAATGAGCAGTTCTTC. Amino acid sequence: CSVDTMTKGLLIYNEQFF.

This chain uses TRBV19 with TRBJ2-3; 8 nucleotides agree with TRBD2. Trimming took 3 bases from V and 2 from J; bases not matched to a gene: 7. The CDR3 has 16 residues. Germline-derived CDR1 and CDR2 are LNHDA and SQIVND (reference sequence). Here the CDR3 DNA reads TGTGCCAGTAGTATCTCGGGGGGGCTTCCCACAGATACGCAGTATTTT. Translated: CASSISGGLPTDTQYF.

Of note for this clone: A junction boundary mismatches the germline segment, possibly from a read error. V usage is TRBV7-7 and J usage is TRBJ2-7; the D is unclear. The CDR3 is 13 residues long. Germline V gene lookup returns CDR1 SSHAT and CDR2 FNYEAQ (reference sequence). The CDR3 region has the DNA TGTGCTAGCAGCCTCAATTCGTACTACGAGCAGTACTTC. Translating gives CASSLNSYYEQYF.

J is TRBJ2-7 and V is TRBV7-8; 7 positions match TRBD2. This CDR3 has 17 residues. Germline CDR1 and CDR2: SGHVS and FQNEAQ. J was trimmed by 0 bases and V by 0 bases; bases with no gene match: 8. For the CDR3, the DNA is TGTGCCAGCAGCTTAGCGGGAGGGGTCCGAGACTCCTACGAGCAGTACTTC. Translated, it gives CASSLAGGVRDSYEQYF.

The rearrangement links TRBV15 to TRBJ2-1; 7 nucleotides match TRBD2. The germline CDR1 and CDR2 sequences are LNHNV and YYDKDF (reference sequence). There are 14 residues in the CDR3. The V gene end was trimmed by 8 bases and the J gene end by 0 bases; junction bases not matched to a gene: 4. CDR3 coding DNA: TGTGCCACCTCCAGGGACTACTCCTACAATGAGCAGTTCTTC. Its translation is CATSRDYSYNEQFF.

This clone was counted a single time. This chain connects TRBV5-6 to TRBJ1-2; 7 positions agree with TRBD1. Unmatched junction bases numbered 8, after V lost 3 bases and J lost 6 bases. Germline V gene lookup returns CDR1 SGHDT and CDR2 YYEEEE. CDR3 length equals 14 residues. The CDR3 protein is CASSSLDRAHGYTF. Written as DNA, the CDR3 is TGTGCCAGCAGCTCACTCGACAGGGCGCATGGCTACACCTTC.

V usage is TRBV6-1 and J usage is TRBJ1-2, with TRBD1 matching over 8 bases. CDR3 size: 14 residues. The trim removed 7 bases at V and 7 bases at J, leaving 11 bases unmatched. Germline assignment: CDR1 MNHNS and CDR2 SASEGT. Here the CDR3 DNA reads TGTGCCAGCACCCTTAGACAGGGGACGATTGGCTACACCTTC. Translated, it gives CASTLRQGTIGYTF.

This clone was counted a single time. The V call is TRBV30, the J call TRBJ2-7, with D perhaps assigned TRBD1 or TRBD2 (5 bases each). The CDR3 sequence is 13 residues long. Germline loops: CDR1 GTSNPN, CDR2 SVGIG (reference sequence). V was clipped by 1 base and J by 4 bases, with 11 bases between them. The CDR3 coding sequence is TGTGCCTGGAGTGGAGGGGTCTCATACGAGCAGTACTTC. Translating it yields CAWSGGVSYEQYF.

This sequence joins TRBV5-1 and TRBJ2-1; TRBD2 matches at 9 bases. J was trimmed by 5 bases and V by 2 bases; bases with no gene match: 5. CDR1 and CDR2 from the germline V gene are SGHRS and YFSETQ. CDR3 length: 15 amino acids. This CDR3 reads CASSLLAGRNNEQFF. Here the CDR3 DNA reads TGCGCCAGCAGCTTACTAGCGGGTAGAAACAATGAGCAGTTCTTC. The variable domain in full, with the rest retrieved from reference TRBV5-1 and TRBJ2-1, is KAGVTQTPRYLIKTRGQQVTLSCSPISGHRSVSWYQQTPGQGLQFLFEYFSETQRNKGNFPGRFSGRQFSNSRSEMNVSTLELGDSALYLCASSLLAGRNNEQFFGPGTRLTVL.

V gene TRBV7-2 combines with J gene TRBJ2-3; 7 positions match TRBD1. This CDR3 comprises 13 residues. CDR1 is SGHTA, CDR2 FQGNSA, per germline. With V trimmed by 5 bases and J by 4 bases, 3 bases remained unmatched. Written as DNA, the CDR3 is TGTGCCAGCAGCCGGGACAGTTCAGATACGCAGTATTTT. Translation gives CASSRDSSDTQYF.

This sequence joins TRBV19 and TRBJ2-7, with D perhaps given as TRBD1 or TRBD2 (5 bases each). Germline loops: CDR1 LNHDA, CDR2 SQIVND (reference sequence). The V end lost 5 bases, the J end lost 3 bases, and 20 bases lay between the germline ends. This CDR3 is 16 amino acids long. DNA of the CDR3: TGTGCCAGTAGTCCCCGAGGAGCGGACATGGGCTACGAGCAGTACTTC. This sequence encodes CASSPRGADMGYEQYF.

CDR3 region: CASSIGQGANQPQHF. In DNA form, the CDR3 reads TGTGCCAGTAGTATAGGACAGGGGGCTAATCAGCCCCAGCATTTT. The V gene is TRBV19, the J gene TRBJ1-5; TRBD1 matches 10 bases. Germline CDR1 is LNHDA and CDR2 is SQIVND (reference sequence). The trim removed 1 base at V and 4 bases at J, leaving 1 base unmatched. CDR3 length equals 15 residues. Based on the CDR3 plus reference TRBV19 and TRBJ1-5, the full variable domain is DGGITQSPKYLFRKEGQNVTLSCEQNLNHDAMYWYRQDPGQGLRLIYYSQIVNDFQKGDIAEGYSVSREKKESFPLTVTSAQKNPTAFYLCASSIGQGANQPQHFGDGTRLSIL.

This clone was recorded at least ten times. At one boundary the junction diverges from the germline segment, which might be a read error. This chain links TRBV7-7 with TRBJ2-2; D is unresolved. Germline assignment: CDR1 SSHAT and CDR2 FNYEAQ (reference sequence). This CDR3 is 14 amino acids long. Here the CDR3 DNA reads TGTGCTAGCAGCTTAAACACAAACACCGGGGAGCTGTTTTTT. It is translated as CASSLNTNTGELFF.

The chain employs TRBV9 and TRBJ2-3; 10 bases align to TRBD2. The CDR3 length is 15 residues. J lost 4 bases, V lost 3 bases, and 5 bases had no gene match. Germline CDR1 is SGDLS and CDR2 is YYNGEE. The CDR3 nucleotides are TGTGCCAGCAGCGCTAGCGGGAGAAGGGCAGATACGCAGTATTTT. It yields the protein CASSASGRRADTQYF.

In its sample, this clone was seen a few times. The gene calls are TRBV6-1 and TRBJ1-4; no clear D. The V end lost 1 base, the J end lost 8 bases, and 8 bases lay between the germline ends. CDR1 and CDR2 from the germline V gene are MNHNS and SASEGT. This CDR3 contains 13 residues. The CDR3 loop is CASSEVPSEKLFF. The CDR3 coding sequence is TGTGCCAGCAGTGAAGTGCCGTCAGAAAAACTGTTTTTT.